The following is a TCR beta chain sequence with its context. These data originate in a study of blood T cell repertoires in COVID-19. Study overall: The samples span acute and convalescent COVID-19 from the United States, Italy and Spain. Nucleic acid was either cDNA or gDNA, and it came from T cells, B-cell-depleted T cells, or PBMCs.

Original processing notes: How many nucleated cells were present was estimated from reference gene primer amplification. The table came from immunoSEQ multiplex PCR; TCRdb's copy has only in-frame clones and leaves some out. The DNA was the basis for D and trimming; V, J and clone size are from that table. The sample contains around 270,000 clones, approximately 86% of which appear only once. The length of the CDR3 is 11 residues. The V gene lost 1 base and the J gene lost 15 bases, with 10 bases spanning the gap. Germline loops: CDR1 SQVTM, CDR2 ANQGSEA. This chain links TRBV29-1 with TRBJ1-6; D gene uncertain. The specimen was peripheral blood. This TCR was sampled from a man between 25 and 39 years old with active or convalescent COVID-19. CDR3 sequence: CSVEVAGDLHF. The CDR3, as DNA: TGCAGCGTTGAAGTGGCAGGCGACCTCCACTTT.